A selection of T cell receptor beta chains follows, all from one sample in a study of shared clonotypes between healthy human individuals. Clones were sequenced by immunoSEQ multiplex PCR, and TCRdb holds only the in-frame ones, with some missing. The sample has about 2 million clones; 95% are singletons. Sequencing was done on a sample of naive CD4+ T cells sorted from blood. All receptors derive from a man between 18 and 35 years old in good health. CDR3s include the opening cysteine and the closing phenylalanine or tryptophan. Each record gives: V gene, J gene, clone size, D gene, CDR3 protein, CDR3 DNA. D genes are given only for firm matches. Some rows mark clone size as missing; the rest say once, few, many or name a class of expanded clone.

>TRBV29-1|TRBJ1-4|once|.
CSVAGTRAEKLFF
TGCAGCGTGGCCGGGACAAGGGCCGAAAAACTGTTTTTT
>TRBV6-5|TRBJ2-1|.|TRBD1
CASRPGQGAGQFF
TGTGCCAGCAGACCGGGACAGGGGGCAGGTCAGTTCTTC
>TRBV18|TRBJ2-3|.|.
CASSPPGARSDTQYF
TGTGCCAGCTCACCACCCGGGGCCCGGTCAGATACGCAGTATTTT
>TRBV7-8|TRBJ1-3|.|.
CASSGWGSNSGNTIYF
TGTGCCAGCAGCGGGTGGGGGTCCAATTCGGGAAACACCATATATTTT
>TRBV5-1|TRBJ2-7|.|.
CASSLVLDAAYEQYF
TGCGCCAGCAGCTTGGTGCTAGACGCGGCCTACGAGCAGTACTTC
>TRBV9|TRBJ1-3|.|.
CASSAGVGNTIYF
TGTGCCAGCAGCGCAGGGGTCGGAAACACCATATATTTT
>TRBV9|TRBJ2-5|.|.
CASSVGPLNRETQYF
TGTGCCAGCAGCGTAGGACCCCTCAACAGGGAGACCCAGTACTTC
>TRBV5-3|TRBJ2-7|.|TRBD2
CARSCNASGGSYEQYF
TGTGCCAGAAGCTGCAACGCAAGCGGGGGCTCCTACGAGCAGTACTTC
>TRBV5-4|TRBJ2-5|.|.
CASSLKAQETQYF
TGTGCCAGCAGCTTGAAGGCCCAAGAGACCCAGTACTTC
>TRBV15|TRBJ2-7|.|.
CATSRDRVGGWTGSYEQYF
TGTGCCACCAGCAGAGATCGGGTAGGTGGCTGGACGGGTTCATACGAGCAGTACTTC
>TRBV11-2|TRBJ1-1|.|.
CASSLDRGNTEAFF
TGTGCCAGCAGCCTAGACAGAGGAAACACTGAAGCTTTCTTT
>TRBV19|TRBJ2-7|.|.
CASSGAGETYEQYF
TGTGCCAGTAGCGGGGCAGGCGAGACCTACGAGCAGTACTTC
>TRBV29-1|TRBJ2-5|.|.
CSVDGQKKYQETQYF
TGCAGCGTTGACGGACAGAAGAAGTACCAAGAGACCCAGTACTTC
>TRBV2|TRBJ2-1|.|TRBD2
CASRLGLANYNEQFF
TGTGCCAGCAGGCTGGGACTAGCGAATTACAATGAGCAGTTCTTC
>TRBV5-3|TRBJ1-4|.|.
CARKIPGNPNEKLFF
TGTGCCAGAAAAATCCCCGGAAACCCCAATGAAAAACTGTTTTTT
>TRBV6-5|TRBJ2-1|few|.
CASSSSDGNEQFF
TGTGCCAGCAGTAGCTCGGACGGTAATGAGCAGTTCTTC
>TRBV5-4|TRBJ2-3|.|.
CASSSPGLSTDTQYF
TGTGCCAGCAGCTCACCCGGGTTGTCTACAGATACGCAGTATTTT
>TRBV6-6|TRBJ1-2|.|.
CASSYSDKVNYGYTF
TGTGCCAGCAGTTACTCCGACAAGGTTAACTATGGCTACACCTTC
>TRBV6-5|TRBJ1-1|.|.
CASRAAMNTEAFF
TGTGCCAGCCGGGCAGCGATGAACACTGAAGCTTTCTTT
>TRBV15|TRBJ2-1|.|TRBD2
CATSRDRLAGASEQFF
TGTGCCACCAGCAGAGATCGGCTAGCGGGAGCTTCCGAGCAGTTCTTC
>TRBV6-5|TRBJ1-1|.|.
CATSRVGSTEAFF
TGTGCCACATCGCGGGTGGGTAGCACTGAAGCTTTCTTT
>TRBV2|TRBJ1-5|.|.
CASRGTGNQPQHF
TGTGCCAGCAGGGGGACGGGCAATCAGCCCCAGCATTTT
>TRBV4-1|TRBJ2-7|.|.
CASSRSGPGRSYEQYF
TGCGCCAGCAGCCGCTCGGGTCCGGGACGTTCCTACGAGCAGTACTTC
>TRBV7-2|TRBJ2-7|.|TRBD2
CASSSIAGTHYEQYF
TGTGCCAGCAGCTCGATAGCGGGAACCCACTACGAGCAGTACTTC
>TRBV4-3|TRBJ2-5|.|TRBD1
CASSLDRGRETQYF
TGCGCCAGCAGCCTTGACAGGGGGCGAGAGACCCAGTACTTC
>TRBV2|TRBJ1-2|.|.
CASSEALDSLYGYTF
TGTGCCAGCAGTGAAGCGCTGGACAGCCTCTATGGCTACACCTTC
>TRBV28|TRBJ1-4|.|.
CASSISGYRGEKLFF
TGTGCCAGCAGTATATCGGGATACAGAGGCGAAAAACTGTTTTTT
>TRBV11-2|TRBJ2-2|.|.
CASSFFRDTGELFF
TGTGCCAGCAGCTTCTTCAGGGACACCGGGGAGCTGTTTTTT
>TRBV6-6|TRBJ2-7|.|TRBD2
CASSEGTSGSYEQYF
TGTGCCAGCAGTGAGGGGACTAGCGGGAGCTACGAGCAGTACTTC
>TRBV30|TRBJ2-5|.|TRBD1
CAWRRTGVLETQYF
TGTGCCTGGAGGCGGACAGGGGTATTGGAGACCCAGTACTTC
>TRBV5-1|TRBJ1-1|.|TRBD1
CASSLGDSLYGEAFF
TGCGCCAGCAGCTTAGGGGACAGTCTTTATGGAGAAGCTTTCTTT
>TRBV5-4|TRBJ2-1|.|.
CASRTGASKENEQFF
TGTGCCAGCCGCACGGGGGCTAGCAAGGAGAATGAGCAGTTCTTC
>TRBV7-2|TRBJ1-5|.|.
CASSLGVLRSNQPQHF
TGTGCCAGCAGCTTAGGAGTCCTAAGGAGCAATCAGCCCCAGCATTTT
>TRBV30|TRBJ1-6|.|TRBD1
CAWSAQGPGPLHF
TGTGCCTGGAGTGCACAGGGGCCAGGGCCCCTCCACTTT
>TRBV25-1|TRBJ2-7|.|.
CASSLSSDLSYEQYF
TGTGCCAGCAGTCTTTCTAGCGACCTCTCCTACGAGCAGTACTTC
>TRBV7-8|TRBJ1-4|.|.
CASSLFSANEKLFF
TGTGCCAGCAGCTTGTTCTCAGCTAATGAAAAACTGTTTTTT
>TRBV6-1|TRBJ1-5|once|.
CASRMDSVSNQPQHF
TGTGCCAGCAGGATGGACAGTGTAAGCAATCAGCCCCAGCATTTT
>TRBV6-5|TRBJ1-3|once|.
CASRNEGAGNTIYF
TGTGCCAGCAGAAACGAGGGGGCTGGAAACACCATATATTTT
>TRBV5-1|TRBJ2-1|.|TRBD2
CASRADTSGLYEQFF
TGCGCCAGCCGGGCGGATACTAGCGGGCTTTATGAGCAGTTCTTC
>TRBV10-2|TRBJ1-1|.|.
CASSELQGPAFF
TGCGCCAGCAGTGAGCTGCAGGGGCCGGCTTTCTTT
>TRBV5-4|TRBJ2-7|.|.
CASSLRGTTYEQYF
TGTGCCAGCAGCTTGCGGGGCACGACCTACGAGCAGTACTTC
>TRBV6-5|TRBJ2-7|.|TRBD2
CASSYSRGNSYEQYF
TGTGCCAGCAGTTACTCGCGGGGGAACTCCTACGAGCAGTACTTC
>TRBV7-8|TRBJ2-5|.|.
CASSFDSLGETQYF
TGTGCCAGCAGCTTCGACAGCCTCGGGGAGACCCAGTACTTC
>TRBV10-2|TRBJ1-3|.|TRBD1
CASSEALDRVNGNTIYF
TGCGCCAGCAGTGAGGCTTTGGACAGGGTGAACGGAAACACCATATATTTT
>TRBV14|TRBJ1-2|.|.
CASSQDIGTLYGYTF
TGTGCCAGCAGCCAAGACATTGGGACGCTCTATGGCTACACCTTC
>TRBV5-6|TRBJ1-4|.|.
CASSLGGRHEKLFF
TGTGCCAGCAGCTTGGGGGGAAGGCATGAAAAACTGTTTTTT
>TRBV20-1|TRBJ2-5|.|.
CSASGETQYF
TGCAGTGCCAGCGGAGAGACCCAGTACTTC
>TRBV25-1|TRBJ2-1|.|TRBD2
CASSLPGLNYNEQFF
TGTGCCAGCAGTCTACCGGGACTAAACTACAATGAGCAGTTCTTC
>TRBV11-3|TRBJ2-4|.|.
CASSRSRENIQYF
TGTGCCAGCAGCAGGAGCCGGGAAAACATTCAGTACTTC
>TRBV28|TRBJ1-4|.|.
CASSLGGVDEKLFF
TGTGCCAGCAGTTTAGGGGGCGTGGATGAAAAACTGTTTTTT
>TRBV7-2|TRBJ2-1|.|.
CASSLAELSGNEQFF
TGTGCCAGCAGCTTAGCGGAGCTCTCAGGGAATGAGCAGTTCTTC
>TRBV4-1|TRBJ1-2|once|.
CASSQVVGGAPLGYTF
TGCGCCAGCAGCCAAGTAGTGGGAGGGGCACCTCTTGGCTACACCTTC
>TRBV7-2|TRBJ2-7|.|TRBD1
CASSWTGASYEQYF
TGTGCCAGCAGCTGGACAGGGGCTTCCTACGAGCAGTACTTC
>TRBV28|TRBJ1-2|.|TRBD1
CASSSTGGNLLYGYTF
TGTGCCAGCAGCTCGACAGGGGGAAACTTACTTTATGGCTACACCTTC
>TRBV6-5|TRBJ1-2|.|TRBD1
CASRAGQTYGYTF
TGTGCCAGCAGAGCGGGACAGACTTATGGCTACACCTTC
>TRBV5-1|TRBJ1-2|.|.
CASSLAQGGYGYTF
TGCGCCAGCAGCTTGGCACAGGGTGGCTATGGCTACACCTTC
>TRBV5-4|TRBJ2-5|.|TRBD1
CASSFPGQGGETQYF
TGTGCCAGCAGCTTTCCGGGACAGGGAGGAGAGACCCAGTACTTC